Listed here are 8 T cell receptor beta chains from one sample, sequenced in a study of T cell repertoires in cytomegalovirus infection. Their target antigens are unknown. TCRdb analysed the reads with MiXCR anew, one entry per CDR3 protein. Of about 890,000 distinct CDR3 sequences listed, around 30% were seen once; the top ten hold about an eighth. The specimen comprised cultured CD8+ T cells from PBMCs, sampled from culture after CMV antigen stimulation. These receptors came from a human donor in good health (CMV status not recorded). Some clones in this sample may be carry-over from other donors' samples.

Comments on this clonotype: This could be a read error, since a much larger clone is one nucleotide away. The chain joins TRBV12-3 or TRBV12-4 to TRBJ1-2, with 9 nucleotides matching TRBD1. There are 12 residues in the CDR3. The CDR3 nucleotides are TGTGACAGCAGTACAGGGGGCACTGGCTACACCTTC. Translating it yields CDSSTGGTGYTF.

This chain links TRBV2 with TRBJ1-2; the match to TRBD1 covers 8 bases. In germline, CDR1 is SNHLY, CDR2 FYNNEI. The CDR3 loop spans 15 amino acids. V was pared by 8 bases and J by 6 bases, with 14 bases of the junction left unmatched. Here the CDR3 reads CASSGQGATYDGYTF. The CDR3 region has the DNA TGTGCCAGCTCGGGGCAGGGGGCCACCTATGATGGCTACACCTTC. Full variable domain (outside the CDR3, taken from reference TRBV2 and TRBJ1-2): EPEVTQTPSHQVTQMGQEVILRCVPISNHLYFYWYRQILGQKVEFLVSFYNNEISEKSEIFDDQFSVERPDGSNFTLKIRSTKLEDSAMYFCASSGQGATYDGYTFGSGTRLTVV.

This clonotype was seen a few times. The rearrangement uses TRBV27 and TRBJ1-2; maybe TRBD1 (6 bases). The CDR3 has 15 amino acids. The V gene lost 0 bases and the J gene lost 4 bases, with 12 bases spanning the gap. Per the germline V gene, CDR1 is MNHEY and CDR2 is SMNVEV (reference sequence). The CDR3 is CASSLSHSGVYGYTF. The DNA for the CDR3 is TGTGCCAGCAGTTTATCCCATTCAGGGGTCTATGGCTACACCTTC.

A few counts support this clonotype. J is TRBJ1-1 and V is TRBV7-6; no definite D call. Trimming shortened V by 5 bases and J by 0 bases, and 19 bases separated the two germline ends. Per the germline V gene, CDR1 is SGHVS and CDR2 is FNYEAQ. The length of the CDR3 is 17 residues. CDR3 nucleotides: TGTGCCAGCAGCCCGAAGGGTGGGCAGAGGGTGAACACTGAAGCTTTCTTT. This gives the protein CASSPKGGQRVNTEAFF.

The chain links TRBV4-2 to TRBJ2-6; TRBD2 aligns across 9 bases. V shed 4 bases, J shed 0 bases, and the junction held 7 bases outside the gene matches. Per germline, CDR1 LGHNA and CDR2 YNFKEQ. This CDR3 region has 18 residues. CDR3 sequence: CASSPISGGPSGANVLTF. The CDR3 region has the DNA TGTGCCAGCAGCCCCATTAGCGGGGGCCCCTCTGGGGCCAACGTCCTGACTTTC.

This clonotype was counted between two and nine times. This chain links TRBV9 with TRBJ1-1, with D perhaps matching TRBD1 (5 bases). Between the trimmed V and J ends, which lost 4 bases and 0 bases, there was a span of 16 bases. This CDR3 is built from 16 residues. Germline assignment: CDR1 SGDLS and CDR2 YYNGEE. CDR3: CASSTNREGMNTEAFF. The CDR3 DNA follows: TGTGCCAGCAGCACAAACCGGGAGGGGATGAACACTGAAGCTTTCTTT.

This chain links TRBV15 with TRBJ2-7; D not certain. The V gene lost 9 bases and the J gene lost 7 bases, with 10 bases spanning the gap. Germline CDR1 LNHNV, CDR2 YYDKDF (reference sequence). The CDR3 is 10 amino acids. CDR3 sequence reads: CATQGSEQYF. In DNA, the CDR3 is TGTGCCACTCAAGGGTCGGAGCAGTACTTC. Full variable domain (rest looked up from reference TRBV15 and TRBJ2-7): DAMVIQNPRYQVTQFGKPVTLSCSQTLNHNVMYWYQQKSSQAPKLLFHYYDKDFNNEADTPDNFQSRRPNTSFCFLDIRSPGLGDTAMYLCATQGSEQYFGPGTRLTVT.

This clonotype was seen a few times. V and J are TRBV7-9 and TRBJ2-3, with a possible D match to TRBD2 (5 bases). Per the germline V gene, CDR1 is SEHNR and CDR2 is FQNEAQ (reference sequence). V was pared by 7 bases and J by 5 bases, with 10 bases between. This CDR3 has 12 residues. The CDR3 protein is CASNPGLDTQYF. CDR3 DNA: TGTGCCAGCAACCCCGGACTAGATACGCAGTATTTT.